What follows is one T cell receptor beta chain and its context. This clone's antigen is unknown. Base qualities are not at hand, and no much larger clone is one base apart. The cohort was made up of about 610 healthy bone marrow donors. At the time of sampling, all cohort members were nominally healthy, though unrecorded immune exposures were likely present. The donor tested CMV seronegative, placing the donor among the 352 seronegative members of the cohort. A peripheral blood sample was provided by each donor, and peripheral blood mononuclear cells were used for TCR beta sequencing. The Qiagen DNeasy Blood Extraction Kit was used to extract genomic DNA from the blood cell samples. The sample comes from a study of cytomegalovirus exposure and HLA in healthy donors (dated by TCRdb to between 2016 and 2019). Regarding the complete study: According to an earlier analysis of 587 of the donors, 200 million or so T cells yielded 95 million to 140 million unique TCR beta sequences and approximately 300 Gb of sequence data. Approximately 300 gigabases of sequencing data and 91 million or so unique TCR sequences made up an early release that covered approximately 620 HLA-typed donors. Of the roughly 400 genotyped donors, 81% were placed in the genetic ancestry cluster associated with self-reported Caucasian donors. The study aimed to test whether signatures of past pathogen exposure could be identified by cataloging public T cell receptors. The study used immunosequencing to profile the T cell repertoires of more than 650 subjects and linked those repertoires to cytomegalovirus serostatus. Besides the first cohort of hundreds of subjects, a separate validation cohort made up of over 100 different subjects was used. To predict cytomegalovirus infection status, the study combined high-throughput TCR immunosequencing, statistical association of individual TCRs with disease status, and machine learning. A later analysis re-examined previously published TCR beta repertoires from several hundred donors and added high-resolution HLA genotyping to investigate patterns of TCR occurrence. Rather than drawing on any new phenotypic data, the later analysis identified candidate immune exposures from TCR beta sequences and the way those sequences occurred across donors. An earlier analysis of roughly 580 of the donors used high-throughput TCR beta sequencing to judge whether each TCR beta V gene segment behaved as functional or pseudogenic. Donor age, sex, ethnicity and CMV serostatus were compiled alongside the repertoire data. A later genetic analysis used genome-wide SNP genotypes for 398 of the 666 donors, treating that subset as a discovery cohort. Every repertoire in the discovery cohort had been generated on one and the same sequencing platform. HLA typing included class I and class II loci at four-digit resolution. The number of typed donors differed by locus: 629-630 for A, B, C, DRB1 and DQB1; approximately 530 for DQA1; 606 for DPA1; and 400 to 480 for DPB1. Roughly five DR-DQ haplotypes were handled as single units for association and clustering, since linkage in the cohort was strong. Among roughly 370 genotyped donors of the cohort, an average of roughly 240,000 unique TCR beta nucleotide sequences were sequenced per donor, around 20% of them non-productive. Beyond this particular receptor, the publication reports: According to a later analysis, parvovirus B19, influenza, CMV and Epstein-Barr virus appeared linked to several top co-occurrence clusters. A later analysis found that HLA-associated TCR beta chains were more clonally expanded and had lower generation probabilities than equally common non-associated chains. The classifier was reported to diagnose cytomegalovirus status with high specificity and sensitivity in both the original and validation cohorts. HLA typing was unavailable for some donors at each locus, so association tests used only the typed subset. Some IMGT-functional V segments, including TRBV6-2 and TRBV6-3, could not be distinguished by the 87-base-pair reads and were therefore excluded. Presence/absence analyses assumed roughly uniform sequencing depth across donors, an assumption that may not hold. Correlated functional status among segregating V segments might be attributable to linkage disequilibrium, but an unknown experimental factor could not be ruled out. A few of the identified cytomegalovirus-associated TCR beta chains were confirmed in vitro to be specific for cytomegalovirus antigens. In an earlier analysis of some 640 of the donors, most TCR beta V segments were observed in productive rearrangements about 90% or about 30% of the time, broadly matching IMGT annotations. A further reported finding was that TCR beta sequences accurately predicted the HLA-A and HLA-B alleles for most subjects in the first cohort. Most TCR sequences were observed very rarely across donors, whereas some public TCRs were present in many individuals. Specific HLA alleles were associated with 16,951 TCR beta sequences at a false discovery rate of 0.05 in a later analysis. For the cohort, immune exposure information was limited to CMV serostatus. A later analysis found that most CMV-associated TCR beta chains appeared HLA-restricted, with HLA associations seemingly driven largely by CMV exposure. Compared with the roughly 600-donor mean, donors in an Asian-associated ancestry cluster had fewer N-insertions in productive TCRs, according to a later genetic analysis. The sequencing pipeline was judged likely to have produced a cluster of highly shared sequence variants as a technical artifact. According to the authors, the approach could potentially be generalized to other disease states and immunological phenotypes. A later analysis found that TCR association rates varied across HLA loci, with DRB1 alleles showing the most associated TCRs and HLA-C alleles the fewest. Some 15 rarely observed V segments, including chromosome 9 orphons, were excluded from the earlier analysis of about 500 of the donors because counts were too low. An association between a missense DCLRE1C variant and V-gene and J-gene trimming of TCR beta chains was found in a later genetic analysis and replicated in an independent cohort. This cohort had only TCR beta chains sequenced, and the lack of alpha or paired-chain data limited which features could be detected. A total of 150 or so TCR beta chains were listed by the study as associated with cytomegalovirus. When HLA alleles, especially DR and DQ, strongly co-occurred, attributing TCR associations to individual alleles was difficult.

Germline trimming: 8 bases from V, 5 bases from J; junction bases outside gene matches: 17. Spanning cysteine to phenylalanine, the CDR3 consists of 17 amino acids. Here the CDR3 DNA is all that survives: 51 bases in frame from base 1. Sequences SGDLS (CDR1) and YYNGEE (CDR2) are obtained from the germline V gene. Library preparation used the immunoSEQ multiplex PCR assay. The multiplex PCR relied on a mix of 60 forward primers for TCR Vbeta segments and 13 reverse primers for TCR Jbeta segments. A multiplex PCR assay on genomic DNA amplified the CDR3 region of rearranged TCR beta genes. On the Illumina HiSeq System, the amplified TCR beta libraries were sequenced as 87-base-pair reads. The authors' pipeline ran thus. In a later analysis, about 80 million unique TCR beta chains were counted across the roughly 610 repertoires, and around 10 million of these chains were shared by at least two donors. Raw reads were error-corrected and collapsed into unique sequences by a nearest-neighbor algorithm in which closely related sequences were merged to remove PCR and sequencing errors. V, D and J gene segments were assigned by aligning CDR3 sequences to IMGT reference sequences. For a sequence to be retained, at least a six-nucleotide match to both a V gene segment and a J gene segment was required. Rearrangements were called productive when the CDR3 lacked stop codons and stayed in frame with V and J; all others were non-productive. Following IMGT convention, CDR3 was defined as the stretch from the second conserved V-encoded cysteine up to the conserved J-encoded phenylalanine. Sequences without an unambiguous match to a single V gene segment were excluded from the earlier analysis of 500 to 700 of the donors. In an earlier analysis of 450 to 750 of the donors, a V segment was called functional when productive rearrangements were above 56.7%, and segregating when the standard deviation between donors exceeded 5%. A statistical classification framework was built for diagnosing cytomegalovirus status from the catalog of TCR beta chain sequences. A later analysis assigned V and J genes by comparing TCR nucleotide sequences with IMGT/GENE-DB human TR gene sequences. In a later analysis, CDR3 sequences and most-parsimonious VDJ recombination scenarios were assigned using the TCRdist pipeline. In a later analysis, each TCR beta chain was defined by its CDR3 amino acid sequence together with its V-gene family, and reads lacking a unique V-gene family were excluded. A later analysis removed 500 to 650 highly shared, low-generation-probability nucleotide sequences to deal with suspected cross-contamination and a sequencing artifact. A later analysis calculated a clonal expansion index for each public chain from normalized within-repertoire ranks of inferred template counts. Generation probabilities in a later analysis came from a VDJ recombination model fitted to out-of-frame rearrangements, and those results were checked against IGoR. Hypergeometric tests were used in a later analysis to score TCR-TCR, TCR-HLA and TCR-CMV co-occurrence, with a repertoire-size bias correction applied to the TCR pairs. False discovery rates were estimated in a later analysis by permuting HLA or CMV assignments 20 times. A later analysis grouped co-occurring TCRs with DBSCAN, adding TCRdist sequence similarity when clustering within HLA-allele-positive subsets. Co-occurrence clustering excluded repertoires with fewer than 30,000 or more than 120,000 public chains, plus five with anomalous nucleotide sharing. TCRdb provides this immuneACCESS table in a form limited to in-frame rearrangements. Some clones are lacking; in checked studies, under half of them reflect an unresolved V gene, and why the rest are absent is not known. V and J calls and clone size are those listed in that table; D and trimming were worked out from the DNA. Recorded for this sample are about 84,000 clones; about nine tenths of them occurred a single time. In total, the top ten clones hold approximately 2.3% of the sample.

The TCR originated in a man aged 18 to 29 in good health and CMV-seronegative. The V and J segments used are TRBV9 and TRBJ1-2; 11 of the junction bases match TRBD1. Sequencing was done on a sample of PBMCs. The CDR3 reads as follows: CASSPFLIGQGAYGYTF. The nucleotide sequence is given as TGTGCCAGTTCCCCCTTTTTAATAGGACAGGGGGCATATGGCTACACCTTC.